These T cell receptor delta chains were read from a single sample in a study of TRDV2 sequences in healthy donors. TCRdb re-analyzed the PCR reads via CATT. The data contain about 1,600 delta-chain clones, approximately 16% of them singletons. The specimen was Vd2+ gamma-delta T cells from blood. The receptors were gathered from a human donor in good health. Each CDR3 is given with its conserved first and last residue. The D gene is left open where the match is weak. The listing skips clone size in some rows; elsewhere it reads once, few, many or a size class.

D	V	size	J	DNA	CDR3
TRDD3	TRDV2	medium-sized	TRDJ1	TGTGCCTGTGACACCATCGCCCTTGGTGGGGGATACGCGTCTCGTAATACCGATAAACTCATCTTT	CACDTIALGGGYASRNTDKLIF
TRDD3	TRDV2	medium-sized	TRDJ3	TGTGCCTGTGACACCTTACTGGGGGATACGCCAAGCTCCTGGGACACCCGACAGATGTTTTTC	CACDTLLGDTPSSWDTRQMFF
TRDD3	TRDV2	few	TRDJ1	TGTGCCTGTGACACACTGGGGGATAGCACCGATAAACTCATCTTT	CACDTLGDSTDKLIF
TRDD3	TRDV2	.	TRDJ1	TGTGCCTGTGACACTCTGCGTCAGACTGGGGATACCCAGTCCGCCGATAAACTCATCTTT	CACDTLRQTGDTQSADKLIF
TRDD3	TRDV2	large	TRDJ1	TGTGCCTGTGACCGTCTCCTTACTGGGGGATATTACACCGATAAACTCATCTTT	CACDRLLTGGYYTDKLIF
TRDD3	TRDV2	.	TRDJ3	TGTGCCTGTGACACCGGCTGGGGGACCTCCGGGGCCTGGGACACCCGACAGATGTTTTTC	CACDTGWGTSGAWDTRQMFF
TRDD3	TRDV2	few	TRDJ3	TGTGCCTGTGACACCGTAACATTAGGTCTTCCTACTGGACTGGGGGATACGGTCTCCTGGGACACCCGACAGATGTTTTTC	CACDTVTLGLPTGLGDTVSWDTRQMFF
TRDD3	TRDV2	medium-sized	TRDJ1	TGTGCCTGTGACACCGTGGGGGGATCCGATAAACTCATCTTT	CACDTVGGSDKLIF
TRDD3	TRDV2	medium-sized	TRDJ3	TGTGCCTGTGACACCTTACTGGGGGATTCGAGCTCCTGGGACACCCGACAGATGTTTTTC	CACDTLLGDSSSWDTRQMFF
TRDD3	TRDV2	medium-sized	TRDJ1	TGTGCCTGTGACACCGTACTGCTGGGGGATACGCGAGAGTACACCGATAAACTCATCTTT	CACDTVLLGDTREYTDKLIF
TRDD3	TRDV2	few	TRDJ3	TGTGCCTGTGACACCGTTCAGCTGGGGGAGAACTGGAGCTCCTGGGACACCCGACAGATGTTTTTC	CACDTVQLGENWSSWDTRQMFF
.	TRDV2	many	TRDJ3	TGTGCCTGTGACACCGGGGGGGGCCCAGACTCCTGGGACACCCGACAGATGTTTTTC	CACDTGGGPDSWDTRQMFF
TRDD3	TRDV2	medium-sized	TRDJ1	TGTGCCTGTGACACCCTACTGGGGGATACGCCAGGCACCGATAAACTCATCTTT	CACDTLLGDTPGTDKLIF
TRDD3	TRDV2	once	TRDJ3	TGTGCTGGGTACTGGGGGATACCTCTATCCTCCTGGGACACCCGACAGATGTTTTTC	CAGYWGIPLSSWDTRQMFF
TRDD3	TRDV2	few	TRDJ1	TGTGCTGGGTACTGGGGGACCGATAAACTCATCTTT	CAGYWGTDKLIF
TRDD3	TRDV2	many	TRDJ1	TGTGCCTGTGACCGCTTACTGGGGGATACCGATAAACTCATCTTT	CACDRLLGDTDKLIF
TRDD3	TRDV2	few	TRDJ1	TGTGCCTGTGACCCTGTACTGGGGGATACGCGTGGTCAACGTGATAAACTCATCTTT	CACDPVLGDTRGQRDKLIF
TRDD3	TRDV2	.	TRDJ1	TGTGCCTGTGACACCCTAGCGCTGGGGGAAAACACCGATAAACTCATCTTT	CACDTLALGENTDKLIF
TRDD3	TRDV2	.	TRDJ1	TGTGCCTGTGACACCGTCTCTGGGGGATACGAGGGTGGCGATAAACTCATCTTT	CACDTVSGGYEGGDKLIF
TRDD3	TRDV2	few	TRDJ3	TGTGCCTGTGACACCGCTCTGGGGGTCTCCTTCTGGGACACCCGACAGATGTTTTTC	CACDTALGVSFWDTRQMFF
.	TRDV2	medium-sized	TRDJ1	TGTGCCTGTGACTTGCTGAGCACTTCCTCGTACACCGATAAACTCATCTTT	CACDLLSTSSYTDKLIF
TRDD3	TRDV2	large	TRDJ1	TGTGCCTGTGACACGCTGGGGGATACGAACACCGATAAACTCATCTTT	CACDTLGDTNTDKLIF
.	TRDV2	.	TRDJ1	TGTGCCTGTGACCGCTTACTGGGATTCCGCACCGATAAACTCATCTTT	CACDRLLGFRTDKLIF
TRDD3	TRDV2	.	TRDJ1	TGTGCCTGTGACACTTTAAGTGGGGGATACACCGATAAACTCATCTTT	CACDTLSGGYTDKLIF
TRDD3	TRDV2	medium-sized	TRDJ3	TGTGCCTGTGACTACACCGGGGCTACTGGGGGATCACCGGGGTCGGACACCCGACAGATGTTTTTC	CACDYTGATGGSPGSDTRQMFF
TRDD3	TRDV2	few	TRDJ1	TGTGCCTGTGACACCCTAGCGCTGGGGGGTCCGGTGACCGGATCTTCTCAACTCATCTTT	CACDTLALGGPVTGSSQLIF
.	TRDV2	medium-sized	TRDJ1	TGTGCCTGTGACACCTTTGGCACCGATAAACTCATCTTT	CACDTFGTDKLIF
TRDD3	TRDV2	.	TRDJ1	TGTGCCTGTGACACCGGGGCCTTACTGGGGGATACCCGTGGGGAGACCGATAAACTCATCTTT	CACDTGALLGDTRGETDKLIF
TRDD3	TRDV2	medium-sized	TRDJ1	TGTGCCTGTGACACCTTAGCACCCAGTAGACTGGGGGATACGCGAAGGGACACCGATAAACTCATCTTT	CACDTLAPSRLGDTRRDTDKLIF
TRDD3	TRDV2	few	TRDJ1	TGTGCCTGTGACACCGTCCAAGGGGATAGGGACACCGATAAACTCATCTTT	CACDTVQGDRDTDKLIF
.	TRDV2	.	TRDJ3	TGTGCCTGTGATCGCCTTCCAGGGCTGGATACCCGACAGATGTTTTTC	CACDRLPGLDTRQMFF
.	TRDV2	.	TRDJ1	TGTGCCTGTGACACGGCCGCCGGGGGACCCACCGATAAACTCATCTTT	CACDTAAGGPTDKLIF
TRDD3	TRDV2	.	TRDJ1	TGTGCCTGTGACACCCTAGCGCTGGGGGATGGGTACACCGATAAACTCATCTTT	CACDTLALGDGYTDKLIF
TRDD3	TRDV2	few	TRDJ1	TGTGCCTGTGACCTACTGGGGGATAGGGACACCGATAAACTCATCTTT	CACDLLGDRDTDKLIF
TRDD3	TRDV2	few	TRDJ1	TGTGCCTGTGACACCCTAGCGCTGGGGGACCCGAATAAACTCATCTTT	CACDTLALGDPNKLIF
TRDD3	TRDV2	.	TRDJ3	TGTGCCTGTGACACACTGGGGGATGCGAGCTCCTGGGACACCCGACAGATGTTTTTC	CACDTLGDASSWDTRQMFF
.	TRDV2	many	TRDJ1	TGTGCCTGTGACCCTCTACCCCCGTACTGGGACACCGATAAACTCATCTTT	CACDPLPPYWDTDKLIF
TRDD3	TRDV2	.	TRDJ3	TGTGCCTGTGACCCGATTTCCCGGGGGGATACGGTCTCCTGGGACACCCGACAGATGTTTTTC	CACDPISRGDTVSWDTRQMFF
TRDD3	TRDV2	medium-sized	TRDJ3	TGTGCCTGTGACACCGTGGTGGGGGATACGCGTTCTCTGTGGGACACCCGACAGATGTTTTTC	CACDTVVGDTRSLWDTRQMFF
TRDD3	TRDV2	medium-sized	TRDJ3	TGTGCCTGTGACTTAACTGGGGGATCCTGGGACACCCGACAGATGTTTTTC	CACDLTGGSWDTRQMFF
.	TRDV2	.	TRDJ3	TGTGCCTGTGACAAGTTACTGGGGGACACCCGACAGATGTTTTTC	CACDKLLGDTRQMFF
TRDD3	TRDV2	few	TRDJ1	TGTGCCTGTGACCGCTTACTGGGGGCCCCCCGGAGTACCGATAAACTCATCTTT	CACDRLLGAPRSTDKLIF
TRDD3	TRDV2	few	TRDJ1	TGTGCCTGTGACACCGTTCAGCTGGGGGAGACCGATAAACTCATCTTT	CACDTVQLGETDKLIF
TRDD2	TRDV2	.	TRDJ3	TGTGCCTGTGACACCGTAACATTAGGTCTTCCTACTGGACTGGGGGACACCCGACAGATGTTTTTC	CACDTVTLGLPTGLGDTRQMFF